Listed here are 20 T cell receptor beta chains from one sample, sequenced in a study of T cells in localized non-small cell lung cancer. The repertoire was sequenced with immunoSEQ multiplex PCR; TCRdb's copy has only in-frame clones and lacks some. The sample yields some 71,000 clones, around four fifths seen once. This specimen was peripheral blood, taken before any cancer treatment. The receptors originated from a female donor over 55 with stage I lung adenocarcinoma.

V is TRBV6-1 and J is TRBJ2-5; D unclear. V was cut by 4 bases and J by 2 bases, with 8 bases left in between. This CDR3 is 13 amino acids long. Germline CDR1 and CDR2: MNHNS and SASEGT. CDR3 residues: CASSVSYQETQYF. The CDR3, as DNA: TGTGCCAGCAGTGTGTCGTATCAAGAGACCCAGTACTTC.

V gene TRBV9 combines with J gene TRBJ2-7; TRBD2 agrees at 15 bases. Germline loops: CDR1 SGDLS, CDR2 YYNGEE. With V trimmed by 5 bases and J by 4 bases, 7 bases remained unmatched. The CDR3 runs 16 residues. Here the CDR3 reads CASSPGLAGGSYEQYF. DNA for the CDR3: TGTGCCAGCAGTCCCGGACTAGCGGGAGGGTCTTACGAGCAGTACTTC. Combining the CDR3 with reference TRBV9 and TRBJ2-7 gives the whole variable domain DSGVTQTPKHLITATGQRVTLRCSPRSGDLSVYWYQQSLDQGLQFLIQYYNGEERAKGNILERFSAQQFPDLHSELNLSSLELGDSALYFCASSPGLAGGSYEQYFGPGTRLTVT.

DNA of the CDR3: TGTGCCAGCAGGAACCCCGCGCGCTATGGCTACACCTTC. Protein: CASRNPARYGYTF. The chain has TRBV28 and TRBJ1-2; D uncertain. Germline V CDR1 and CDR2: MDHEN, SYDVKM. CDR3 size: 13 residues. V lost 6 bases, J lost 4 bases, and 12 bases lay in between.

V is TRBV10-3 and J is TRBJ2-1; D might be TRBD2 (5 bases). The CDR3 length is 14 residues. V was cut by 7 bases and J by 7 bases, with 17 bases left in between. From germline, CDR1 is ENHRY and CDR2 SYGVKD. The CDR3 DNA sequence: TGTGCCATCAAACCCGGGAAGGCTGGGAATGAGCAGTTCTTC. This translates into CAIKPGKAGNEQFF.

The chain couples TRBV5-6 to TRBJ1-1; TRBD1 aligns across 7 bases. Per germline, CDR1 SGHDT and CDR2 YYEEEE. The CDR3 is made up of 15 amino acids. The J segment lost 4 bases and the V segment lost 2 bases, leaving 8 bases of the junction unmatched. This chain's CDR3 is CASSFMTGRSTEAFF. The CDR3 DNA is TGTGCCAGCAGCTTCATGACAGGGCGGAGCACTGAAGCTTTCTTT.

This clone was detected only a few times. The chain combines TRBV2 with TRBJ2-3; no clear D gene. V gave up 4 bases and J gave up 1 base, with 15 bases separating them. In germline, CDR1 is SNHLY, CDR2 FYNNEI. The CDR3 length is 16 residues. The CDR3 here is CASSVPTNAGTDTQYF. In DNA, the CDR3 is TGTGCCAGCAGTGTACCAACGAATGCAGGCACAGATACGCAGTATTTT.

V usage is TRBV6-5 and J usage is TRBJ2-2, with TRBD1 matching 8 bases. Per germline, CDR1 MNHEY and CDR2 SVGAGI. V lost 1 base to trimming and J lost 2 bases; unmatched junction nucleotides: 3. The CDR3 consists of 16 residues. The CDR3, as DNA: TGTGCCAGCAGTTACTTCGGACAGGGAAACACCGGGGAGCTGTTTTTT. Translating it yields CASSYFGQGNTGELFF.

This clone was seen a single time. Here the CDR3 reads CASGVWRDSNTEAFF. CDR3 coding DNA: TGTGCCAGCGGGGTCTGGCGGGACTCGAACACTGAAGCTTTCTTT. The rearrangement joins TRBV7-9 to TRBJ1-1; D may be TRBD1 (5 bases). Between the trimmed V and J ends, which lost 8 bases and 1 base, there was a span of 17 bases. The CDR3 consists of 15 residues. Germline V gene sequence: CDR1 SEHNR, CDR2 FQNEAQ (reference sequence).

This sequence joins TRBV19 and TRBJ2-2; the match to TRBD1 covers 8 bases. From germline, CDR1 is LNHDA and CDR2 SQIVND (reference sequence). J gave up 1 base and V 7 bases, and 5 bases lay outside the gene matches. CDR3 length: 15 residues. The chain's CDR3 is CASIQGQGNTGELFF. CDR3 in DNA: TGTGCCAGTATACAAGGACAGGGGAACACCGGGGAGCTGTTTTTT.

This rearrangement joins TRBV13 to TRBJ1-1; TRBD1 matches 7 bases. J lost 4 bases, V lost 4 bases, and 9 bases had no gene match. Germline V lookup: CDR1 PRHDT, CDR2 FYEKMQ (reference sequence). This CDR3 comprises 15 residues. This CDR3 is CASSYIYRGTTEAFF. The DNA of the CDR3 is TGTGCCAGCAGCTATATATACAGGGGTACCACTGAAGCTTTCTTT.

The chain links TRBV5-4 to TRBJ2-3; 7 nucleotides agree with TRBD2. The CDR3 spans 17 residues. Germline CDR1 SGHNT, CDR2 YYREEE (reference sequence). V was pared by 0 bases and J by 3 bases, with 10 bases of the junction left unmatched. CDR3 sequence reads: CASSLVVSGLGTDTQYF. CDR3 DNA: TGTGCCAGCAGCTTGGTTGTTAGCGGGTTAGGGACAGATACGCAGTATTTT.

On this clone itself: At one boundary the junction diverges from the germline segment, which might be a read error. This chain joins TRBV7-7 and TRBJ2-5, with D possibly TRBD2 on 5 matching bases. The CDR3 consists of 15 residues. Germline assignment: CDR1 SSHAT and CDR2 FNYEAQ (reference sequence). The CDR3 sequence: CASSLARTGQETQYF. The CDR3 bases are TGTGCTAGCAGCTTAGCGCGGACCGGCCAAGAGACCCAGTACTTC.

A single count supports this clone. The chain links TRBV14 to TRBJ1-2, with D perhaps matching TRBD1 (5 bases). Trimming removed 5 bases from V and 3 bases from J, with 13 bases in between. Germline V lookup: CDR1 SGHDN, CDR2 FVKESK. The CDR3 is 14 amino acids. Here the CDR3 DNA reads TGTGCCAGCAGCGAGGGGAGTAGGGACTATGGCTACACCTTC. It translates to CASSEGSRDYGYTF.

The chain's CDR3 is CASSPPGARGSDEQFF. For the CDR3, the DNA is TGTGCCAGCTCACCACCGGGCGCCAGGGGATCCGATGAGCAGTTCTTC. The V call is TRBV18, the J call TRBJ2-1; D possibly corresponds to TRBD1 (6 bases). V lost 0 bases, J lost 8 bases, and 17 bases lay in between. CDR1 KGHSH and CDR2 LQKENI come from the germline V gene. This CDR3 comprises 16 residues.

In this sample, this clone turned up once. The V gene is TRBV7-9, the J gene TRBJ1-4; no reliable D call. The CDR3 contains 12 residues. Germline V gives CDR1 SEHNR, CDR2 FQNEAQ (reference sequence). V shed 4 bases and J shed 10 bases, with 10 bases lying between them. CDR3 nucleotide sequence: TGTGCCAGCAGCTCCAATGAGGGAAAACTGTTTTTT. It specifies CASSSNEGKLFF. The full variable domain, completed using reference TRBV7-9 and TRBJ1-4, is DTGVSQNPRHKITKRGQNVTFRCDPISEHNRLYWYRQTLGQGPEFLTYFQNEAQLEKSRLLSDRFSAERPKGSFSTLEIQRTEQGDSAMYLCASSSNEGKLFFGSGTQLSVL.

This clone showed up just a few times. V gene TRBV19 combines with J gene TRBJ1-3, with D possibly TRBD1 on 5 matching bases. Trimming stripped 3 bases from V and 2 bases from J, with 14 bases between. Germline V gene sequence: CDR1 LNHDA, CDR2 SQIVND (reference sequence). The CDR3 consists of 16 residues. The CDR3 region is CASSMRSLGPGNTIYF. The CDR3 DNA is TGTGCCAGTAGTATGAGGTCTCTGGGACCTGGAAACACCATATATTTT. The entire variable domain, with the rest obtained from reference TRBV19 and TRBJ1-3, is as follows: DGGITQSPKYLFRKEGQNVTLSCEQNLNHDAMYWYRQDPGQGLRLIYYSQIVNDFQKGDIAEGYSVSREKKESFPLTVTSAQKNPTAFYLCASSMRSLGPGNTIYFGEGSWLTVV.

This chain links TRBV4-2 with TRBJ2-4; D is perhaps TRBD1 (5 bases). Trimming removed 0 bases from V and 5 bases from J, with 11 bases in between. This CDR3 spans 15 amino acids. Germline-derived CDR1 and CDR2 are LGHNA and YNFKEQ. Written as DNA, the CDR3 is TGTGCCAGCAGCCAAGAGCGCAGGGTCGAAAACATTCAGTACTTC. Its translation is CASSQERRVENIQYF.

The count of this clone is one. The chain uses TRBV27 and TRBJ2-3; 11 bases agree with TRBD1. Germline lookup yields CDR1 MNHEY and CDR2 SMNVEV (reference sequence). Trimming took 5 bases from V and 9 from J; bases not matched to a gene: 16. This CDR3 is 17 amino acids long. CDR3 protein: CASSLYPPGTGGVTQYF. DNA for the CDR3: TGTGCCAGCAGTCTATACCCCCCCGGGACAGGGGGGGTGACGCAGTATTTT.

This sequence joins TRBV6-1 and TRBJ2-3; D unclear. Trimming pared 1 base from V and 1 base from J, leaving 3 bases between. Germline values: CDR1 MNHNS, CDR2 SASEGT. The CDR3 is made up of 13 amino acids. CDR3 amino acids: CASSEVGTDTQYF. The CDR3 nucleotides read TGTGCCAGCAGTGAAGTCGGCACAGATACGCAGTATTTT.

The J gene is TRBJ2-3, the V gene TRBV5-1; D is unresolved. Looked up from germline, CDR1 is SGHRS and CDR2 is YFSETQ. Trimming removed 4 bases from V and 1 base from J, with 16 bases in between. There are 16 residues in the CDR3. The CDR3 bases are TGCGCCAGCAGCAACGAACCGCCAGATGGCACAGATACGCAGTATTTT. Amino acid sequence: CASSNEPPDGTDTQYF.